These T cell receptor beta chains were read from a single sample in a study of cytomegalovirus exposure and HLA in healthy donors. Sequencing was performed with immunoSEQ multiplex PCR; in TCRdb, only in-frame clones are kept and a portion is missing. The table lists roughly 130,000 clones, 85% to 90% of them singletons. The material sequenced was PBMCs. The receptors were sampled from a woman between 25 and 40 years old in good health and CMV-seropositive. Each CDR3 is given with its conserved first and last residue. A D gene is named only where the DNA matches it firmly. Only some rows state a clone size, as once, few, many or a class for expanded clones.

J gene | V gene | CDR3 length | clone size | D gene | CDR3 protein | CDR3 DNA
TRBJ2-1 | TRBV11-1 | 14 | . | . | CASSLGPYYNEQFF | TGTGCCAGCAGCTTAGGCCCCTACTACAATGAGCAGTTCTTC
TRBJ2-7 | TRBV7-9 | 13 | . | . | CASSLAFGQEQYF | TGTGCCAGCAGCTTAGCTTTCGGACAGGAGCAGTACTTC
TRBJ2-1 | TRBV18 | 16 | . | . | CASSPSETQLYNEQFF | TGTGCCAGCTCACCGAGTGAAACCCAACTCTACAATGAGCAGTTCTTC
TRBJ1-5 | TRBV4-1 | 13 | few | . | CASSITVNQPQHF | TGCGCCAGCAGTATTACAGTCAATCAGCCCCAGCATTTT
TRBJ2-1 | TRBV12-5 | 16 | . | TRBD2 | CASGLATSGGYNEQFF | TGTGCTAGTGGTTTGGCCACTAGCGGGGGATACAATGAGCAGTTCTTC
TRBJ1-2 | TRBV28 | 14 | . | . | CASSPSGHVYGYTF | TGTGCCAGCAGCCCTTCGGGACATGTCTATGGCTACACCTTC
TRBJ2-1 | TRBV6-6 | 15 | . | TRBD2 | CASSPAAGGYNEQFF | TGTGCCAGCAGCCCAGCAGCGGGGGGATACAATGAGCAGTTCTTC
TRBJ2-7 | TRBV27 | 13 | . | . | CVSTRDTAYEQYF | TGTGTCAGCACCCGGGACACCGCCTACGAGCAGTACTTC
TRBJ1-1 | TRBV4-1 | 15 | . | TRBD1 | CASSQGGQVNTEAFF | TGCGCCAGCAGCCAAGGGGGACAGGTGAACACTGAAGCTTTCTTT
TRBJ2-2 | TRBV7-8 | 15 | . | . | CASSLKGLSTGELFF | TGTGCCAGCAGCCTTAAAGGACTGTCCACCGGGGAGCTGTTTTTT
TRBJ1-2 | TRBV7-2 | 13 | once | TRBD1 | CASSPGTALGYTF | TGTGCCAGCAGCCCGGGGACAGCTCTTGGCTACACCTTC
TRBJ1-4 | TRBV7-6 | 14 | . | TRBD1 | CASSSGGVWEKLFF | TGTGCCAGCAGTTCAGGGGGCGTATGGGAAAAACTGTTTTTT
TRBJ2-5 | TRBV9 | 15 | . | . | CASSVGASRQETQYF | TGTGCCAGCAGCGTAGGGGCCTCGCGACAAGAGACCCAGTACTTC
TRBJ2-5 | TRBV6-5 | 14 | . | TRBD2 | CASSYPTSLETQYF | TGTGCCAGCAGTTACCCGACTAGCTTGGAGACCCAGTACTTC
TRBJ2-7 | TRBV4-1 | 14 | . | TRBD2 | CASSLRAGVYEQYF | TGCGCCAGCAGCCTTAGAGCGGGGGTTTACGAGCAGTACTTC
TRBJ1-2 | TRBV6-5 | 14 | . | TRBD1 | CASSYSDRENGYTF | TGTGCCAGCAGTTACTCGGACAGGGAGAATGGCTACACCTTC
TRBJ2-7 | TRBV19 | 16 | . | . | CASSLSHGLFSYEQYF | TGTGCCAGTAGTCTATCCCACGGTTTGTTCTCATACGAGCAGTACTTC
TRBJ1-1 | TRBV2 | 16 | once | TRBD1 | CASSEWGTGGYTEAFF | TGTGCCAGCAGTGAATGGGGGACAGGGGGTTACACTGAAGCTTTCTTT
TRBJ2-7 | TRBV19 | 15 | once | TRBD1 | CASSAAGTGGYEQYF | TGTGCCAGTAGCGCAGCCGGGACAGGGGGTTACGAGCAGTACTTC
TRBJ2-1 | TRBV5-1 | 15 | . | TRBD1 | CASSLVGTGGNEQFF | TGCGCCAGCAGCTTGGTAGGGACAGGGGGCAATGAGCAGTTCTTC
TRBJ2-5 | TRBV4-1 | 14 | . | . | CASSRSPGLETQYF | TGCGCCAGCAGCCGAAGCCCAGGGTTAGAGACCCAGTACTTC
TRBJ1-5 | TRBV28 | 13 | . | . | CASTTGFMQPQHF | TGTGCCAGCACTACCGGGTTTATGCAGCCCCAGCATTTT
TRBJ2-1 | TRBV5-4 | 14 | . | TRBD2 | CASTSGGSDNEQFF | TGTGCCAGCACTTCGGGGGGATCGGACAATGAGCAGTTCTTC
TRBJ2-3 | TRBV5-1 | 17 | . | TRBD2 | CASSFGTSGGAWDTQYF | TGCGCCAGCAGCTTCGGGACTAGCGGGGGGGCGTGGGATACGCAGTATTTT
TRBJ2-5 | TRBV5-1 | 18 | . | TRBD2 | CASSLTETSGSFQETQYF | TGCGCCAGCAGCTTGACCGAGACTAGCGGGAGTTTCCAAGAGACCCAGTACTTC
TRBJ2-3 | TRBV18 | 15 | . | . | CASSPPRKRTDTQYF | TGTGCCAGCTCACCACCGCGAAAGAGGACAGATACGCAGTATTTT
TRBJ2-3 | TRBV18 | 17 | . | . | CASSQNPGQWGLGTQYF | TGTGCCAGCTCACAAAATCCGGGACAGTGGGGACTCGGTACGCAGTATTTT
TRBJ2-7 | TRBV11-2 | 17 | . | TRBD1 | CASSLVEGARGQYEQYF | TGTGCCAGCAGCCTAGTTGAGGGGGCTCGAGGACAATACGAGCAGTACTTC
TRBJ2-3 | TRBV21-1 | 13 | . | . | CASTTSSTDTQYF | TGTGCCAGCACGACATCTAGCACAGATACGCAGTATTTT
TRBJ1-5 | TRBV9 | 15 | . | . | CASSLGGGESQPQHF | TGTGCCAGCAGCTTAGGGGGGGGTGAGAGTCAGCCCCAGCATTTT
TRBJ2-1 | TRBV5-6 | 14 | once | . | CASSLGQIRNEQFF | TGTGCCAGCAGCTTGGGACAAATAAGGAATGAGCAGTTCTTC
TRBJ1-1 | TRBV15 | 13 | . | . | CATSRDRGAEAFF | TGTGCCACCAGCAGAGACCGGGGAGCAGAAGCTTTCTTT
TRBJ2-7 | TRBV5-6 | 13 | . | TRBD2 | CASSWGTSGMGHF | TGTGCCAGCAGCTGGGGGACTAGCGGGATGGGCCACTTC
TRBJ1-2 | TRBV27 | 13 | . | TRBD1 | CASRTGENGGYTF | TGTGCCTCCCGGACAGGGGAAAATGGGGGCTACACCTTC
TRBJ2-7 | TRBV28 | 15 | . | TRBD2 | CASSPPGLASYEQYF | TGTGCCAGCAGTCCTCCGGGACTAGCATCGTACGAGCAGTACTTC
TRBJ1-3 | TRBV5-4 | 15 | . | TRBD1 | CASSLDRGLGNTIYF | TGTGCCAGCAGCCTGGACAGGGGGCTTGGAAACACCATATATTTT
TRBJ2-7 | TRBV10-3 | 14 | . | TRBD2 | CAIKAAGGHYEQYF | TGTGCCATTAAGGCGGCGGGAGGGCACTACGAGCAGTACTTC